This TCR beta chain is from a study of cytomegalovirus exposure and HLA in healthy donors. Study results and caveats: Trimming of TCR beta V- and J-genes showed a link, identified in a later analysis, to a missense DCLRE1C variant.

There are 14 residues in the CDR3. The V end was cut by 5 bases, the J end by 4 bases, with 14 bases between. The germline V gene has CDR1 LNHDA and CDR2 SQIVND (reference sequence). About this clone itself: Its antigen is currently unknown.

PCR was performed using 60 Vbeta and 13 Jbeta primers. Here immunoSEQ multiplex PCR was the method, and the copy in TCRdb shows in-frame clones only, minus some. The sample records some 200,000 clones, 82% being singletons. The receptor was derived from a woman aged 45-59 years in good health and CMV-seropositive. This chain uses TRBV19 with TRBJ1-2, with a weak D call TRBD1 (5 bases). Sequenced sample: PBMCs. The CDR3 region has the DNA TGTGCCAGTAGTCCCGGGAGGGGCAGCTATGGCTACACCTTC. Encoded protein: CASSPGRGSYGYTF.